The rows below give T cell receptor beta chains drawn from one sample of a study of shared clonotypes between healthy human individuals. The assay was immunoSEQ multiplex PCR, and TCRdb's table has in-frame clones only and misses some. The sample has about 1 million clones, about three quarters seen once. Sequenced: memory CD4+ T cells sorted from blood. Receptors were obtained from a man younger than 35 in good health. CDR3s include the opening cysteine and the closing phenylalanine or tryptophan. Each record gives: clone size, V gene, D gene, CDR3 protein. A D gene is named only where the DNA matches it firmly. Size is omitted from some rows. Given values are once, few, many or a class for expanded clones.

-,TRBV19,-,CASSIGILNTEAFF
-,TRBV29-1,-,CSVEGRPNEKLFF
-,TRBV9,-,CASSANYGYTF
-,TRBV7-2,-,CASSLESGYNEQFF
once,TRBV10-3,TRBD1,CAISPSGTGNMNTEAFF
-,TRBV27,-,CASSFVTRGAGELFF
-,TRBV11-2,-,CASSLGNLQGGGYTF
-,TRBV2,-,CASRGQISGANVLTF
once,TRBV29-1,-,CSVITGSVLEGYTF
-,TRBV30,-,CAWSRWQLSGNTIYF
few,TRBV6-1,-,CASTSLGRNTGELFF
once,TRBV4-1,-,CASSQDRGVGGYTF
-,TRBV27,-,CASSLQGLQREQYF
-,TRBV9,-,CASSRAITDTQYF
-,TRBV10-1,-,CASSELTAGELFF
-,TRBV27,-,CASSPGAGRDTQYF
-,TRBV19,-,CASSIDLAPGLQHF
-,TRBV27,-,CASRQRPQGTNEKLFF
-,TRBV5-1,-,CASSPRPGAYEQYF
once,TRBV5-4,TRBD2,CASSRPSGNHNEQFF
-,TRBV6-1,TRBD1,CASRKGQSYEQYF
-,TRBV30,TRBD1,CAWRTGGNTGELFF
-,TRBV21-1,-,CASRPKACGVTDTQYF
-,TRBV11-2,-,CANSLVAGTQPQHF
-,TRBV7-2,-,CASSLSAGRNSPLHF
-,TRBV6-1,-,CASRTSSGVTDTQYF
-,TRBV30,-,CAWSRGSSYNEQFF
-,TRBV11-3,TRBD1,CASSLTSGTGGRNEQFF
-,TRBV10-3,TRBD1,CAISEWGRGYEQYF
-,TRBV5-1,-,CASSLADVARGSPLHF
-,TRBV5-1,TRBD2,CASSRGLAGGPFNEQFF
-,TRBV28,TRBD1,CASSRDSVVQYF
-,TRBV21-1,-,CASSGGPNTEAFF
-,TRBV7-2,TRBD2,CASSLGLAGGSTDTQYF
-,TRBV7-8,-,CASSQVGNQETQYF
-,TRBV7-2,TRBD2,CASSLQLAAKQYF
-,TRBV5-5,-,CASSLGGINQPQHF
-,TRBV6-5,-,CASSEKGPEYF
once,TRBV5-1,TRBD2,CASSLGSGTSGRPDTQYF
-,TRBV9,TRBD1,CASSIGTGAKNTEAFF
-,TRBV19,TRBD1,CASSDRVNSPLHF